These 21 T cell receptor beta chains originate from one sample sequenced in a study of T cell repertoires in cytomegalovirus infection. In TCRdb, the reads were re-called with MiXCR into one record per CDR3 protein. This table holds roughly 630,000 distinct CDR3 sequences, less than 25% found once. The sequencing sample was made of CD8+ T cells from PBMCs. These receptors all come from a human donor in good health (CMV status not recorded). Some clones in this sample may be carry-over from other donors' samples.

This clonotype was seen more than once but under ten times. J is TRBJ2-3 and V is TRBV11-1; the D call may be TRBD1 or TRBD2 (6 bases each). The CDR3 totals 16 residues. Deletions cut 5 bases from V and 0 bases from J, with 15 bases between. The germline gives CDR1 SGHAT, CDR2 FQDESV (reference sequence). The CDR3: CASSVRRGTSTDTQYF. The CDR3 bases are TGTGCCAGCAGCGTTCGGAGGGGGACGAGCACAGATACGCAGTATTTT.

This clonotype was detected a few times. The chain links TRBV13 to TRBJ2-5, with D unclear. The CDR3 sequence is 14 residues long. V lost 4 bases to trimming and J lost 5 bases, with 14 bases between them. Germline V gives CDR1 PRHDT, CDR2 FYEKMQ (reference sequence). The CDR3 loop is CASSYPSGGETQYF. The CDR3 DNA reads as TGTGCCAGCAGCTACCCGTCCGGTGGGGAGACCCAGTACTTC. Complete variable domain (other parts from reference TRBV13 and TRBJ2-5): AAGVIQSPRHLIKEKRETATLKCYPIPRHDTVYWYQQGPGQDPQFLISFYEKMQSDKGSIPDRFSAQQFSDYHSELNMSSLELGDSALYFCASSYPSGGETQYFGPGTRLLVL.

This clonotype was counted many times. V usage is TRBV7-6 and J usage is TRBJ2-5; D is possibly TRBD1 or TRBD2 (5 bases each). The germline gives CDR1 SGHVS, CDR2 FNYEAQ. This CDR3 has 14 amino acids. V lost 5 bases and J 1 base, leaving 11 bases between the germline ends. CDR3 sequence (DNA): TGTGCCAGCAGCACGGGACGGACCCAAGAGACCCAGTACTTC. Its protein product is CASSTGRTQETQYF.

The table lists this clonotype with many counts. The J gene is TRBJ2-2, the V gene TRBV7-9, with D perhaps TRBD2 (5 bases). The CDR3 extends over 13 amino acids. Germline V gene data show CDR1 as SEHNR and CDR2 as FQNEAQ (reference sequence). V was pared by 9 bases and J by 3 bases, with 11 bases between. CDR3 sequence reads: CASPRADTGELFF. CDR3 sequence (DNA): TGTGCCAGTCCTCGAGCGGACACCGGGGAGCTGTTTTTT.

This clonotype was observed many times. CDR3 residues: CASSRPSRDRVGFSDTQYF. The DNA for the CDR3 is TGTGCCAGCAGCCGCCCCTCCCGGGACAGGGTTGGTTTTTCAGATACGCAGTATTTT. V gene TRBV7-2 combines with J gene TRBJ2-3, with 9 bases aligning to TRBD1. CDR1 and CDR2 from the germline V gene are SGHTA and FQGNSA. Trimming cost V 5 bases and J 4 bases; bases outside gene matches: 19. This CDR3 comprises 19 residues.

This clonotype was seen repeatedly, ten times or more. The gene calls are TRBV28 and TRBJ1-1, with D hard to call. V lost 1 base to trimming and J lost 1 base, with 10 bases between them. The CDR3 is made up of 15 amino acids. The germline gives CDR1 MDHEN, CDR2 SYDVKM. DNA for the CDR3: TGTGCCAGCAGTTTATTGTATCGGGGGAACACTGAAGCTTTCTTT. It encodes CASSLLYRGNTEAFF.

This chain joins TRBV10-3 and TRBJ1-2; no reliable D call. CDR1 ENHRY and CDR2 SYGVKD come from the germline V gene. This CDR3 is 16 amino acids long. Between the trimmed V and J ends, which lost 0 bases and 7 bases, there was a span of 18 bases. The chain's CDR3 is CAISESPLAVDSGYTF. CDR3 sequence (DNA): TGTGCCATCAGTGAGTCACCCCTGGCGGTTGATAGTGGCTACACCTTC.

The sample holds one count of this clonotype. The gene calls are TRBV7-6 and TRBJ2-1; perhaps TRBD2 as D (5 bases). Trimming removed 5 bases at V and 3 bases at J, with 11 bases between. The CDR3 runs to 14 residues. Germline lookup yields CDR1 SGHVS and CDR2 FNYEAQ. The CDR3 spells CASSERSGYNEQFF. The DNA for the CDR3 is TGTGCCAGCAGCGAGCGGAGCGGCTACAATGAGCAGTTCTTC. The full variable domain, with the rest looked up from reference TRBV7-6 and TRBJ2-1, is GAGVSQSPRYKVTKRGQDVALRCDPISGHVSLYWYRQALGQGPEFLTYFNYEAQQDKSGLPNDRFSAERPEGSISTLTIQRTEQRDSAMYRCASSERSGYNEQFFGPGTRLTVL.

Ten or more counts support this clonotype. The chain has TRBV20-1 and TRBJ2-1; D is uncertain. Trimming removed 2 bases from V and 3 bases from J, with 8 bases in between. CDR1 and CDR2 from the germline V gene are DFQATT and SNEGSKA (reference sequence). This CDR3 region has 13 residues. CDR3 amino acids: CSARSSNYNEQFF. The CDR3 coding sequence is TGCAGTGCTAGAAGCAGCAACTACAATGAGCAGTTCTTC.

This clonotype was recorded at least ten times. The rearrangement joins TRBV28 to TRBJ2-1; D is ambiguous. This CDR3 is built from 12 residues. Trimming pared 1 base from V and 6 bases from J, leaving 4 bases between. Germline CDR1 reads MDHEN; CDR2 reads SYDVKM. This chain's CDR3 is CASSLSANEQFF. The CDR3 DNA is TGTGCCAGCAGTTTATCCGCCAATGAGCAGTTCTTC.

This clonotype was seen a handful of times. The chain has TRBV29-1 and TRBJ2-1, with a tentative D call TRBD2 (5 bases). Looked up from germline, CDR1 is SQVTM and CDR2 is ANQGSEA. The CDR3 length is 16 residues. V was shortened by 1 base and J by 9 bases, with 22 bases between the two germline ends. The DNA of the CDR3 is TGCAGCGTTGAAGGGCACTCGATAGGCCCCCGGGGTGAGCAGTTCTTC. This translates into CSVEGHSIGPRGEQFF.

V is TRBV5-1 and J is TRBJ1-4; tentatively, D is TRBD1 (6 bases). The germline CDR1 and CDR2 sequences are SGHRS and YFSETQ. CDR3 size: 15 residues. V was shortened by 5 bases and J by 4 bases, with 15 bases between the two germline ends. CDR3 sequence reads: CASRGSGQYNEKLFF. Written as DNA, the CDR3 is TGCGCCAGCAGGGGATCTGGACAGTATAATGAAAAACTGTTTTTT.

This chain uses TRBV5-5 with TRBJ2-1; 10 positions match TRBD2. Per the germline V gene, CDR1 is SGHKS and CDR2 is YYEKEE (reference sequence). V gave up 2 bases and J gave up 7 bases; unmatched junction bases: 6. This CDR3 region has 15 residues. The CDR3 loop reads CASSLAGGPVNEQFF. The CDR3 region has the DNA TGTGCCAGCAGCTTAGCGGGGGGGCCGGTGAATGAGCAGTTCTTC.

The sample holds many counts of this clonotype. This chain uses TRBV7-2 with TRBJ1-3; D is unclear. Trimming took 7 bases from V and 4 from J, leaving 11 bases between them. This CDR3 is 13 amino acids long. The germline CDR1 and CDR2 sequences are SGHTA and FQGNSA. CDR3 bases: TGTGCCAGCATCCTCGGGCCCGGAAACACCATATATTTT. This sequence encodes CASILGPGNTIYF.

The chain combines TRBV5-1 with TRBJ2-7, with a weak D call TRBD2 (5 bases). This CDR3 has 15 residues. V was shortened by 0 bases and J by 4 bases, with 14 bases between the two germline ends. Germline CDR1 is SGHRS and CDR2 is YFSETQ. The CDR3 bases are TGCGCCAGCAGCTTGGCTCGGGAACAGCCTTACGAGCAGTACTTC. Its translation is CASSLAREQPYEQYF. Using reference TRBV5-1 and TRBJ2-7 for the parts outside the CDR3, the full variable domain is KAGVTQTPRYLIKTRGQQVTLSCSPISGHRSVSWYQQTPGQGLQFLFEYFSETQRNKGNFPGRFSGRQFSNSRSEMNVSTLELGDSALYLCASSLAREQPYEQYFGPGTRLTVT.

V and J are TRBV18 and TRBJ2-3, with D possibly matching TRBD1 (6 bases). CDR1 and CDR2 (germline): KGHSH, LQKENI. V dropped 3 bases and J dropped 2 bases, with 12 bases sitting between them. CDR3 size: 15 residues. The CDR3 nucleotides are TGTGCCAGCTCACCGGGACATACTTTCACAGATACGCAGTATTTT. Translation: CASSPGHTFTDTQYF. Looking up the rest from reference TRBV18 and TRBJ2-3 gives the full variable domain: NAGVMQNPRHLVRRRGQEARLRCSPMKGHSHVYWYRQLPEEGLKFMVYLQKENIIDESGMPKERFSAEFPKEGPSILRIQQVVRGDSAAYFCASSPGHTFTDTQYFGPGTRLTVL.

This clonotype was counted many times. This chain uses TRBV6-5 with TRBJ1-1; D might be TRBD1 (5 bases). Trimming stripped 0 bases from V and 0 bases from J, with 14 bases between. Germline V gene sequence: CDR1 MNHEY, CDR2 SVGAGI. This CDR3 has 17 amino acids. CDR3 region: CASSYSIWQGMNTEAFF. Here the CDR3 DNA reads TGTGCCAGCAGTTACTCGATCTGGCAGGGAATGAACACTGAAGCTTTCTTT.

As concerns this clonotype: A much larger clone lies one base from this, so it may be a read error. The chain links TRBV5-6 to TRBJ1-1; a weak D match, TRBD1 (6 bases). Germline CDR1 and CDR2: SGHDT and YYEEEE. Trimming stripped 5 bases from V and 1 base from J, with 9 bases between. This CDR3 is built from 13 residues. In DNA form, the CDR3 reads TGTGCCAGCAGACAGACAGGGAACACTGAAGCTTTCTTT. It codes for CASRQTGNTEAFF.

This chain links TRBV27 with TRBJ2-7; D remains ambiguous. The CDR3 runs 14 residues. Trimming took 5 bases from V and 3 from J, leaving 14 bases between them. Germline CDR1 and CDR2: MNHEY and SMNVEV (reference sequence). The CDR3: CASSPSGPHYEQYF. In nucleotides, the CDR3 is TGTGCCAGCAGTCCCTCCGGACCTCACTACGAGCAGTACTTC.

This clonotype showed up many times. This sequence joins TRBV6-2 or TRBV6-3 and TRBJ2-7; tentative D call: TRBD1 (5 bases). The CDR3 consists of 12 residues. Germline lookup yields CDR1 MNHEY and CDR2 SVGEGT. Trimming took 2 bases from V and 7 from J, leaving 9 bases between them. The CDR3 loop reads CASSYGAEEQYV. The CDR3 DNA follows: TGTGCCAGCAGTTACGGGGCGGAGGAGCAGTACGTC.

This chain joins TRBV6-1 and TRBJ1-6; 7 bases align to TRBD1. This CDR3 contains 13 residues. The junction had 4 bases not matched to a gene; V was cut back by 10 bases and J by 4 bases. Per germline, CDR1 MNHNS and CDR2 SASEGT. The CDR3 sequence is CANRDSYNSPLHF. The CDR3 region has the DNA TGTGCCAACCGGGACAGTTATAATTCACCCCTCCACTTT.